The rows below give T cell receptor beta chains drawn from one sample of a study of cytomegalovirus exposure and HLA in healthy donors. Assay: immunoSEQ multiplex PCR; the TCRdb copy retains only in-frame clones and omits some. Of tens of thousands of clones in the sample, roughly four fifths were seen once. The sequencing input was PBMCs. These TCRs come from a man between 18 and 35 years old in good health and CMV-seronegative. The CDR3 runs from the conserved cysteine through the conserved F or W. The order of the fields is CDR3 DNA, CDR3 protein, clone size, V gene, J gene, D gene. A D gene is named only where the DNA matches it firmly. Expanded clones are given a class, and other clones once, few, many or no size at all.

CDR3 DNA: TGTGCCAGCAGTGACTCGATAGCGGGAGGGGATGAGCAGTTCTTC; CDR3 protein: CASSDSIAGGDEQFF; clone size: -; V gene: TRBV6-4; J gene: TRBJ2-1; D gene: TRBD2
CDR3 DNA: TGCGCCAGCTTCGGAAGACGCGGTCACTCTGGAAACACCATATATTTT; CDR3 protein: CASFGRRGHSGNTIYF; clone size: -; V gene: TRBV5-1; J gene: TRBJ1-3; D gene: -
CDR3 DNA: TGCGCCAGCAGCCAAGGGGCTTCGGGCGGAGGGGAAGGGTCGCGGGAGCAGTACTTC; CDR3 protein: CASSQGASGGGEGSREQYF; clone size: -; V gene: TRBV4-3; J gene: TRBJ2-7; D gene: -
CDR3 DNA: TGTGCCAGCTCCCCCTACGGAGAAGAGACCCAGTACTTC; CDR3 protein: CASSPYGEETQYF; clone size: -; V gene: TRBV18; J gene: TRBJ2-5; D gene: -
CDR3 DNA: TGTGCCTGGAGGGTAGCGGGAGCCTACGAGCAGTACTTC; CDR3 protein: CAWRVAGAYEQYF; clone size: few; V gene: TRBV30; J gene: TRBJ2-7; D gene: TRBD2
CDR3 DNA: TGCGCCAGCAGCTTGTGGACAGGGGGCAATGGCTACACCTTC; CDR3 protein: CASSLWTGGNGYTF; clone size: -; V gene: TRBV5-1; J gene: TRBJ1-2; D gene: TRBD1
CDR3 DNA: TGTGCCAGCTCACACCCACCGGGACAGGGCTTGGAGCAGTACTTC; CDR3 protein: CASSHPPGQGLEQYF; clone size: -; V gene: TRBV18; J gene: TRBJ2-7; D gene: TRBD1
CDR3 DNA: TGTGCCAGCAGTTTGGACAGGGACTCCTATGGCTACACCTTC; CDR3 protein: CASSLDRDSYGYTF; clone size: -; V gene: TRBV28; J gene: TRBJ1-2; D gene: TRBD1
CDR3 DNA: TGTGCCAGCAGGCCAAGAGGCGGAGCTGAGATGAACACTGAAGCTTTCTTT; CDR3 protein: CASRPRGGAEMNTEAFF; clone size: few; V gene: TRBV11-3; J gene: TRBJ1-1; D gene: -
CDR3 DNA: TGTGCCAGCAGTTTATCCAGCTTAGGACAGGGTGGCTATGGCTACACCTTC; CDR3 protein: CASSLSSLGQGGYGYTF; clone size: -; V gene: TRBV27; J gene: TRBJ1-2; D gene: TRBD1
CDR3 DNA: TGCGCCAGCAGCCAAGAACGATGGACAGGGGTTCTTGAGCAGTTCTTC; CDR3 protein: CASSQERWTGVLEQFF; clone size: -; V gene: TRBV4-3; J gene: TRBJ2-1; D gene: TRBD1
CDR3 DNA: TGCAGCGTTGCTATTCTAGCGGGAACCGGGGAGCTGTTTTTT; CDR3 protein: CSVAILAGTGELFF; clone size: -; V gene: TRBV29-1; J gene: TRBJ2-2; D gene: TRBD2
CDR3 DNA: TGTGCCAGCAGTCCCGGGACTAGCGGGGACGAGCAGTACTTC; CDR3 protein: CASSPGTSGDEQYF; clone size: few; V gene: TRBV6-4; J gene: TRBJ2-7; D gene: TRBD2
CDR3 DNA: TGTGCCAGCAGCTTGACAGGAACGAGGAACACCGGGGAGCTGTTTTTT; CDR3 protein: CASSLTGTRNTGELFF; clone size: -; V gene: TRBV7-2; J gene: TRBJ2-2; D gene: -
CDR3 DNA: TGTGCCTACCACAGGAATGAAAAACTGTTTTTT; CDR3 protein: CAYHRNEKLFF; clone size: -; V gene: TRBV30; J gene: TRBJ1-4; D gene: -
CDR3 DNA: TGTGCCAGCAGCCAAGAACTCCCTTGGGAGCAGTTCTTC; CDR3 protein: CASSQELPWEQFF; clone size: -; V gene: TRBV4-2; J gene: TRBJ2-1; D gene: -
CDR3 DNA: TGTGCCAGCAGCTTTCCCACTACCACCACCAAGAATGAGCAGTTCTTC; CDR3 protein: CASSFPTTTTKNEQFF; clone size: -; V gene: TRBV7-8; J gene: TRBJ2-1; D gene: -
CDR3 DNA: TGCGCCAGCAGCTCCTCAGATACGCAGTATTTT; CDR3 protein: CASSSSDTQYF; clone size: -; V gene: TRBV5-1; J gene: TRBJ2-3; D gene: -
CDR3 DNA: TGTGCCAGCAGGTATCAGGGGGTCGGTCCTTGGGAGCAGTACTTC; CDR3 protein: CASRYQGVGPWEQYF; clone size: -; V gene: TRBV6-5; J gene: TRBJ2-7; D gene: TRBD1
CDR3 DNA: TGTGCCAGCAGTCGAACAGGGGGCAAGGAAAAACTGTTTTTT; CDR3 protein: CASSRTGGKEKLFF; clone size: -; V gene: TRBV7-9; J gene: TRBJ1-4; D gene: TRBD1